This T cell receptor beta chain originates from a study of T-cell reconstitution after alpha-beta-depleted transplantation in children. V was clipped by 4 bases and J by 0 bases, with 19 bases between them. This CDR3 region has 19 residues. Germline values: CDR1 MNHEY, CDR2 SVGEGT. Study-level results: As was reported, about two months after transplant, alpha-beta T cells came from several hundred expanded graft clones. From surviving recipient T cells and thymic progenitors came the high day-60 TCRbeta diversity observed in some patients. It was newly produced T cells that mostly accounted for T-cell counts and diversity one year after transplant.

Unique molecular identifiers were used in preparing the TCRbeta library. TCRdb ran MiXCR on the PCR reads and lists one entry per CDR3 protein. The sample records around 440,000 distinct CDR3 sequences, roughly 16% being singletons. About this clonotype: Its antigen is currently unknown.

The genes are TRBV6-2 or TRBV6-3 and TRBJ2-6; D perhaps matches TRBD1 (6 bases). Specimen: PBMCs, mostly from graft donor cells, collected 360 days after TCRalphabeta/CD19-depleted stem cell transplant. The clonotype originates from a boy in the first two years of life who had a stem cell transplant for Wiskott-Aldrich syndrome, so the T cells may come from the graft donor. This CDR3 reads CASSLLVGAFSSGANVLTF. The CDR3 bases are TGTGCCAGCAGTTTACTCGTGGGGGCCTTCAGCTCTGGGGCCAACGTCCTGACTTTC.